This T cell receptor beta chain was sequenced for a study of glioma-infiltrating T cells. As concerns this clonotype: Its antigen is not identified.

Study results and caveats: Non-neoplastic patients had below-expected tissue-blood divergence, while all gliomas exceeded expectation.

TCR alpha and beta CDR3 regions were amplified from RNA using iRepertoire nested multiplex PCR. TCRdb processed the multiplex PCR reads anew with MiXCR; each CDR3 protein has one entry. Of about 190,000 distinct CDR3 sequences in the sample, roughly a third were seen once. The CDR3 has 15 amino acids. Unmatched junction bases numbered 9, after V lost 3 bases and J lost 6 bases. The germline CDR1 and CDR2 sequences are LGHNA and YSLEER. This receptor was identified in a human donor with low-grade glioma or glioblastoma, undergoing nonglioma brain surgery, or in good health (not recorded which). Sequencing input: glioma tissue, nonneoplastic brain tissue, or PBMCs (not recorded which). The V gene is TRBV4-3, the J gene TRBJ1-2; 8 nucleotides match TRBD1. CDR3 coding DNA: TGCGCCAGCAGCCACACGGACAGGGAGGGACATGGCTACACCTTC. Protein: CASSHTDREGHGYTF.